The present TCR beta chain was sequenced within a study of metastatic and nonmetastatic thyroid tumors. Broader study findings: Across blood and tumor, TCR beta diversity in malignant thyroid tumors was reportedly significantly higher than in benign nodules.

TCRdb reanalyzed the PCR reads via MiXCR. The sample yields some 20,000 clones, around a quarter seen once. All patients reached thyroid surgery having received no treatment beforehand. Comments on this clone: The antigen is not known.

In germline, CDR1 is MNHEY, CDR2 SVGEGT. The CDR3 extends over 13 amino acids. V lost 5 bases to trimming and J lost 7 bases, with 12 bases between them. This receptor was obtained from a female donor with papillary thyroid cancer or a benign thyroid nodule (not recorded which). Some clones in this sample may be carry-over from other donors' samples. The V and J genes are TRBV6-2 or TRBV6-3 and TRBJ1-5, with no clear D. The material sequenced was blood. CDR3 amino acids: CASSPWRGQPQHF. CDR3 nucleotide sequence: TGTGCCAGCAGTCCGTGGAGAGGCCAGCCCCAGCATTTT.